Shown below are 14 T cell receptor beta chains from a single sample sequenced in a study of blood T cell repertoires in COVID-19. The assay was immunoSEQ multiplex PCR, and TCRdb's table has in-frame clones only and misses some. Among 95,000 to 150,000 clones listed, about 80% were seen once. The specimen was peripheral blood. These receptors all stem from a human donor in a cohort sampled during active COVID-19.

A few counts support this clone. The J gene is TRBJ1-2, the V gene TRBV10-3, with 8 nucleotides matching TRBD1. In germline, CDR1 is ENHRY, CDR2 SYGVKD. The ends lost 7 bases at V and 3 bases at J; junction bases unmatched: 10. CDR3 length equals 15 residues. This CDR3 is CAITRDRWDDYGYTF. The CDR3 region has the DNA TGTGCCATCACCAGGGACAGGTGGGACGACTATGGCTACACCTTC.

This chain joins TRBV12-3 or TRBV12-4 and TRBJ1-1; D is perhaps TRBD1 (6 bases). This CDR3 contains 12 residues. V dropped 6 bases and J dropped 3 bases, with 8 bases sitting between them. In DNA, the CDR3 is TGTGCCAGCAGGGACAGCTACACTGAAGCTTTCTTT. Its protein product is CASRDSYTEAFF.

V usage is TRBV6-5 and J usage is TRBJ1-3; tentative D call: TRBD1 (6 bases). The CDR3 runs 13 residues. The germline V and J ends were trimmed by 6 bases and 0 bases, with 6 bases remaining between them. Germline-derived CDR1 and CDR2 are MNHEY and SVGAGI. CDR3 residues: CASRDSSGNTIYF. The CDR3 DNA is TGTGCCAGCAGGGACAGCTCTGGAAACACCATATATTTT.

This clone came up a few times. This chain links TRBV27 with TRBJ2-1; 8 bases map to TRBD1. The CDR3 consists of 15 residues. V gave up 2 bases and J gave up 5 bases; unmatched junction bases: 5. Germline-derived CDR1 and CDR2 are MNHEY and SMNVEV (reference sequence). CDR3 residues: CASSLEWTGNNEQFF. CDR3 DNA: TGTGCCAGCAGTTTAGAATGGACAGGGAACAATGAGCAGTTCTTC.

The V and J genes are TRBV5-5 and TRBJ2-7, with 8 bases that match TRBD2. The J segment lost 2 bases and the V segment lost 0 bases, leaving 7 bases of the junction unmatched. The CDR3 runs 16 residues. Germline CDR1 reads SGHKS; CDR2 reads YYEKEE (reference sequence). CDR3 residues: CASSLGLAGGTYEQYF. In DNA form, the CDR3 reads TGTGCCAGCAGCTTGGGGCTAGCGGGTGGAACCTACGAGCAGTACTTC.

The CDR3 region is CASSPQGNTEAFF. The CDR3 nucleotides are TGTGCCAGCAGCCCACAGGGAAACACTGAAGCTTTCTTT. The chain joins TRBV7-8 to TRBJ1-1, with D possibly being TRBD1 (6 bases). Germline-derived CDR1 and CDR2 are SGHVS and FQNEAQ. The CDR3 sequence is 13 residues long. With 5 bases removed from V and 2 bases from J, the gap between germline ends came to 9 bases.

The V call is TRBV5-8, the J call TRBJ2-1, with 10 bases aligning to TRBD2. Germline V gene lookup returns CDR1 SGHTS and CDR2 YDEGEE. V shed 4 bases and J 5 bases; nucleotides not matched to a gene: 6. CDR3 length: 15 amino acids. The CDR3 spells CASSMSGRAHNEQFF. The CDR3 DNA is TGTGCCAGCAGCATGAGCGGGAGGGCCCACAATGAGCAGTTCTTC.

This clone was seen a single time. The CDR3 region is CASSLEGGGAGGTEAFF. The CDR3 nucleotides are TGTGCCAGCAGTTTAGAGGGAGGGGGGGCTGGGGGGACTGAAGCTTTCTTT. V is TRBV27 and J is TRBJ1-1; D might be TRBD1 (6 bases). Germline V lookup: CDR1 MNHEY, CDR2 SMNVEV (reference sequence). This CDR3 region has 17 residues. V was pared by 2 bases and J by 5 bases, with 21 bases between.

As DNA, the CDR3 is TGTGCCAGCAGTGGGACAGACTATGGCTACACCTTC. Its translation is CASSGTDYGYTF. The rearrangement uses TRBV28 and TRBJ1-2, with 7 bases fitting TRBD1. This CDR3 is 12 amino acids long. The V and J ends lost 5 bases and 3 bases, in that order; junction bases with no gene match: 0. CDR1 MDHEN and CDR2 SYDVKM come from the germline V gene.

The gene calls are TRBV6-1 and TRBJ1-6; the D gene is possibly TRBD1 (6 bases). The V gene lost 5 bases and the J gene lost 4 bases, with 12 bases spanning the gap. This CDR3 comprises 15 residues. Per the germline V gene, CDR1 is MNHNS and CDR2 is SASEGT. The CDR3 nucleotides are TGTGCCAGCAGTATCAAGGACAGTTATAATTCACCCCTCCACTTT. Amino acid sequence: CASSIKDSYNSPLHF.

The V call is TRBV27, the J call TRBJ1-1; D remains unclear. This CDR3 region has 13 residues. Per the germline V gene, CDR1 is MNHEY and CDR2 is SMNVEV (reference sequence). V lost 5 bases to trimming and J lost 1 base, with 8 bases between them. CDR3 sequence (DNA): TGTGCCAGCAGTCGTGCGGCGAACACTGAAGCTTTCTTT. Protein product: CASSRAANTEAFF.

The rearrangement links TRBV6-2 or TRBV6-3 to TRBJ1-2; the D gene is possibly TRBD1 (5 bases). CDR1 and CDR2 from the germline V gene are MNHEY and SVGEGT. The CDR3 spans 15 residues. V lost 3 bases and J 4 bases, leaving 15 bases between the germline ends. The CDR3 DNA sequence: TGTGCCAGCAGTTATCGGGGGAGCGGAATCTATGGCTACACCTTC. Translated, it gives CASSYRGSGIYGYTF.

This sequence joins TRBV3-1 (or the pseudogene TRBV3-2) and TRBJ2-7, with TRBD2 matching over 11 bases. The CDR3 totals 15 residues. The trim removed 4 bases at V and 4 bases at J, leaving 6 bases unmatched. Germline CDR1 is LGHDT and CDR2 is YNNKEL (reference sequence). CDR3 protein: CASSPPLAGGYEQYF. The CDR3 DNA sequence: TGTGCCAGCAGCCCCCCCCTAGCGGGGGGATACGAGCAGTACTTC.

The gene calls are TRBV29-1 and TRBJ1-2; TRBD1 is a possible D gene (5 bases). CDR1 and CDR2 from the germline V gene are SQVTM and ANQGSEA. With 3 bases removed from V and 0 bases from J, the gap between germline ends came to 8 bases. This CDR3 contains 13 residues. In DNA form, the CDR3 reads TGCAGCGTTGACAGGGAAACTAACTATGGCTACACCTTC. Its translation is CSVDRETNYGYTF.